The clone carrying this T cell receptor (beta chain) was recorded a few times. Its specificity is not known. The source of the sample is a study of T cell repertoires in cytomegalovirus infection. The study's findings and limits: CMV-specific HLA-C-restricted TCR beta clonotypes dominated the ex vivo response.

The CDR3 loop spans 15 amino acids. V lost 1 base and J lost 4, with 13 bases in between. MiXCR was run by TCRdb on the reads, yielding one entry per CDR3 protein. The sample gives 700,000 to 950,000 distinct CDR3 sequences, roughly 33% of which show up once; 9.5% to 15% is in the top ten. The J gene is TRBJ1-1, the V gene TRBV12-3 or TRBV12-4, with TRBD1 as a possible D gene (5 bases). This TCR was recovered from a human donor in good health (CMV status not recorded). Some clones in this sample may be carry-over from other donors' samples. Specimen: cultured CD8+ T cells from PBMCs, collected from culture after CMV antigen stimulation. CDR3 residues: CASSLGRLDITEAFF. The CDR3 coding sequence is TGTGCCAGCAGTTTAGGACGATTGGACATCACTGAAGCTTTCTTT.